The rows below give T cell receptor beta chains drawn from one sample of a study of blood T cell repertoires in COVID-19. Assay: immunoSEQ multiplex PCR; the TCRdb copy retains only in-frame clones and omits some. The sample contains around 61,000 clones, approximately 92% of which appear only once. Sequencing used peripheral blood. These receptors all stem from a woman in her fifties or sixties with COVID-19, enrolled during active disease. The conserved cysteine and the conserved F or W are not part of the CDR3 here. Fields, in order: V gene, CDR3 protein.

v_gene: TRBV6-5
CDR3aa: ASSYSIEEDRETQY

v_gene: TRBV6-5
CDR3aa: ASRGQGLAGELF

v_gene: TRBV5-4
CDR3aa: ASSLGGAKTSTGELF

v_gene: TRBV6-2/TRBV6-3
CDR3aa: ASSRRQGADEQF

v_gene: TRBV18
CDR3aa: ASSPPTQGGGTDTQY

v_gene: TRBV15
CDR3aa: ATSRDIGGVHNEQF

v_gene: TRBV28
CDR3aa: ASSFPQGETQY

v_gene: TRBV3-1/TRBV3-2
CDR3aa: ASSQVAGPYGYT

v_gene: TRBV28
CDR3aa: ASQRERSTGELF

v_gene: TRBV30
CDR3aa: AWGAGGETQY

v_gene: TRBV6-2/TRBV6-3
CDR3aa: ASSYPGQAFIDTEAF

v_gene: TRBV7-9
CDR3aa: ASSLIGDRDEKLF

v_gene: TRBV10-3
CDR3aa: AISLGTGDEKLF

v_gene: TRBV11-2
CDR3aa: ASSRTTYEQY

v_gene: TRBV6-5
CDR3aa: ASSKRRGSYNEQF

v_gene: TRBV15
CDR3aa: ATSPSTNPYNEQF

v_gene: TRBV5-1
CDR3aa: ASSATSGANEQF

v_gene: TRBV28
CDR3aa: ASSASTGTGYPNEQF

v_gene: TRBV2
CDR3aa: ASSGGGVGNQPQH

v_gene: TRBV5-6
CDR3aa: ASSRTAGNTIY

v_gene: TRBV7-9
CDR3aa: ASSLGGTDTQY

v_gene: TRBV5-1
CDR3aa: ASSLGRTGAAYEQY

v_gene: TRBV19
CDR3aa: ASGSERGKETQY

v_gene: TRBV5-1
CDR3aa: ASSPGTSGNTDTQY

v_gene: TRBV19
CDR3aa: ASSTQTGGSEQY

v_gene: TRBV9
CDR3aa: ASSSLGLVRGELF

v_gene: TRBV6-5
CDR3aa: ASSPRDRGNYEQY

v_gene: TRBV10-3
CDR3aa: AISESITRSSYNEQF

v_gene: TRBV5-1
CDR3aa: ASSLEAGGPYEQY

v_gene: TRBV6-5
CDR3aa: ASSYSQGGTEAF

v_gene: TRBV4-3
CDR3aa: ASSQSGEAF

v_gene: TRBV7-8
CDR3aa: ASSLTGAEAF

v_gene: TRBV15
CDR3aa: ATSRGLQETQY

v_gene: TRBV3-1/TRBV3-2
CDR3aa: ASSQDPLGATDTQY

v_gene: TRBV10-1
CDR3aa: ASSASGSYEQY

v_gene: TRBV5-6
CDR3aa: ASSLATFRAYNEKLF

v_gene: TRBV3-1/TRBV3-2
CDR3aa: ASSQGVRGYT

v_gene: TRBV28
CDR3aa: ASSFPGQQPQH

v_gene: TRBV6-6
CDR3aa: ASSYSGGTASYEQY

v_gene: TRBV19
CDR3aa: ASSLGTGMNTEAF

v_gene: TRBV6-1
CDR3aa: ASSESRENTEAF

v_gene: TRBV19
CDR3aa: ASSIRPAGGSPYNEQF

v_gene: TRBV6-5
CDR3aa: ASSTGAYGYT

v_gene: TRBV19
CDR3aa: ASSIVGWSSPLH

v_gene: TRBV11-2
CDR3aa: ASSSAGGIFSGELF

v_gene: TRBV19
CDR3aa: ASRIQAGGGEQY

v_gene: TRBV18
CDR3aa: ASSALAGGTEAF

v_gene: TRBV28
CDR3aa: ASSLELGILREQY

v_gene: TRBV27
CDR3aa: ASTVGRAHNEQF

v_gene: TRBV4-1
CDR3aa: ASSPQGRGGYNEQF

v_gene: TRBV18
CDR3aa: ASSPGTRNQPQH

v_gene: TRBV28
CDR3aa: ASSPGQGPLEAQY

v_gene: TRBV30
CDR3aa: AGLGVSGNTIY

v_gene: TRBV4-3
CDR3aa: ASSKTSGSSGGETQY

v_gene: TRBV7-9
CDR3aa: ASSSGGVGIQY

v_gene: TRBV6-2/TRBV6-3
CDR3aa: ASSYSSGRGYNEQF

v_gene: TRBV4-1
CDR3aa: ASSQGGAYEQY